This T cell receptor beta chain was captured in a study of blood T cell repertoires in COVID-19. Profiling relied on immunoSEQ multiplex PCR, and the TCRdb table lists in-frame clones only, not all of them. This sample has 100,000 to 150,000 clones, with 65% to 85% found just once. Trimming took 2 bases from V and 7 from J; bases not matched to a gene: 4. The CDR3 runs 14 residues. Germline CDR1 and CDR2: SGHTS and YDEGEE. This clone turned up a few times. This receptor was identified in a man older than 75 with active or convalescent COVID-19. The V call is TRBV5-8, the J call TRBJ2-2; 8 positions agree with TRBD1. Material for sequencing was peripheral blood. Written as DNA, the CDR3 is TGTGCCAGCAGCTTTGGGACAGGCGACGGGGAGCTGTTTTTT. Encoded protein: CASSFGTGDGELFF.